The 9 T cell receptor beta chains presented below share a single source sample, sequenced in a study of shared clonotypes between healthy human individuals (dated by TCRdb to about 2020). Libraries were constructed by the immunoSEQ multiplex PCR assay. TCRdb took over this immuneACCESS table, retaining in-frame rearrangements with V and J assigned. Such tables are incomplete; in checked studies, under half of the missing clones stem from an unresolved V gene, and the remainder is unexplained. Here the sample has 950,000 to 1,300,000 clones; around 74% occur a single time. The ten largest clones take up about 1.5% of the sample. Sequencing was done on a sample of memory CD4+ T cells sorted from blood. What the cell subset or site label conveys for this sample: CD45RA-negative fraction. Receptors were obtained from a man aged 18-30 years in good health.

This clone has just one count. This sequence joins TRBV7-2 and TRBJ2-2; TRBD2 matches at 8 bases. The CDR3 length is 14 residues. The V gene end was trimmed by 4 bases and the J gene end by 6 bases; junction bases not matched to a gene: 4. Germline lookup yields CDR1 SGHTA and CDR2 FQGNSA. The CDR3 here is CASSSSGSAGELFF. Written as DNA, the CDR3 is TGTGCCAGCAGCTCGAGCGGGAGTGCCGGGGAGCTGTTTTTT.

The chain employs TRBV15 and TRBJ2-2; D gene ambiguous. CDR1 is LNHNV, CDR2 YYDKDF, per germline (reference sequence). Trimming removed 3 bases at V and 5 bases at J, with 7 bases between. This CDR3 is 13 amino acids long. CDR3 sequence: CATSRTYTGELFF. For the CDR3, the DNA is TGTGCCACCAGCAGGACGTATACCGGGGAGCTGTTTTTT.

This clone has a single count. CDR3: CASSLRSGGGNEQFF. CDR3 nucleotides: TGTGCCAGCAGCTTAAGGTCGGGAGGAGGGAATGAGCAGTTCTTC. The chain is built from TRBV7-6 and TRBJ2-1; TRBD2 matches at 7 bases. CDR1 is SGHVS, CDR2 FNYEAQ, per germline. V trimming: 2 bases; J trimming: 7 bases; junction bases outside the gene matches: 8. The CDR3 sequence is 15 residues long.

This chain uses TRBV7-2 with TRBJ1-5; D ambiguous. Trimming pared 3 bases from V and 6 bases from J, leaving 9 bases between. The CDR3 extends over 13 amino acids. Germline CDR1 SGHTA, CDR2 FQGNSA. CDR3 residues: CASSFEVGQPQHF. CDR3 nucleotide sequence: TGTGCCAGCAGCTTTGAGGTTGGTCAGCCCCAGCATTTT.

The rearrangement joins TRBV28 to TRBJ2-6, with 8 nucleotides matching TRBD1. The ends lost 7 bases at V and 0 bases at J; junction bases unmatched: 8. Per the germline V gene, CDR1 is MDHEN and CDR2 is SYDVKM. The CDR3 contains 17 residues. The CDR3 region has the DNA TGTGCCAGCACCCTCGGACAGGGTTTCTCTGGGGCCAACGTCCTGACTTTC. This encodes CASTLGQGFSGANVLTF.

This clone appeared a few times. V usage is TRBV2 and J usage is TRBJ1-2, with D possibly being TRBD1 (5 bases). V lost 6 bases and J 5 bases, leaving 19 bases between the germline ends. The germline V gene encodes CDR1 SNHLY and CDR2 FYNNEI. This CDR3 contains 15 residues. CDR3 bases: TGTGCCAGCAGGATTTTTGCCTCCGGGGCATATGGCTACACCTTC. Protein: CASRIFASGAYGYTF.

The genes are TRBV29-1 and TRBJ2-7; D is perhaps TRBD1 (7 bases). The CDR3 totals 12 residues. V gave up 3 bases and J gave up 7 bases, with 13 bases separating them. CDR1 and CDR2 (germline): SQVTM, ANQGSEA. The CDR3 reads CSVEAGGWEQYF. In DNA form, the CDR3 reads TGCAGCGTTGAGGCAGGGGGGTGGGAGCAGTACTTC.

This clone was observed at least ten times. J is TRBJ1-2 and V is TRBV9, with D hard to call. Germline assignment: CDR1 SGDLS and CDR2 YYNGEE. V was trimmed by 0 bases and J by 4 bases, leaving 10 bases between them. The CDR3 covers 14 residues. The CDR3 protein is CASSVDGRPYGYTF. In DNA, the CDR3 is TGTGCCAGCAGCGTAGACGGGCGCCCCTATGGCTACACCTTC.

The genes are TRBV19 and TRBJ2-5; tentatively, D is TRBD1 or TRBD2 (5 bases each). Per the germline V gene, CDR1 is LNHDA and CDR2 is SQIVND (reference sequence). V was pared by 4 bases and J by 5 bases, with 11 bases between. This CDR3 has 13 amino acids. The CDR3 DNA reads as TGTGCCAGTAGTAGGGACGGCAGGGAGACCCAGTACTTC. Translated: CASSRDGRETQYF.